This entry is about one T cell receptor (beta chain). Some clones are missing from TCRdb's copy, which holds only in-frame ones; the method was immunoSEQ multiplex PCR. The sample gives under 75,000 clones, roughly 81% of which show up once; 15% to 18% is in the top ten. These data are taken from a study of blood T cell repertoires in COVID-19. Study background: COVID-19 samples, acute and convalescent, were from the United States, Italy and Spain. Nucleic acid was either cDNA or gDNA, and it came from T cells, B-cell-depleted T cells, or PBMCs.

Germline CDR1 and CDR2: ENHRY and SYGVKD. CDR3 length: 14 amino acids. V gave up 3 bases and J gave up 4 bases, with 12 bases separating them. The sequenced sample was peripheral blood. The chain recombines TRBV10-3 with TRBJ2-5; tentatively, D is TRBD2 (6 bases). This receptor was identified in a man older than 75 with acute or convalescent COVID-19. The CDR3 DNA reads as TGTGCCATCAGTGAAGGTAGGGGAGGAGAGACCCAGTACTTC. Translating it yields CAISEGRGGETQYF.